This TCR beta chain was identified during a study of PD-1 blockade in classical Hodgkin lymphoma. Findings and caveats of the study: Whoever responded completely had baseline diversity much like that seen in newly diagnosed patients.

Patients all relapsed after autologous stem cell transplantation, and there was variation in brentuximab vedotin exposure. A few counts support this clone. No antigen is known for it. This table comes from immunoSEQ multiplex PCR, and its TCRdb copy is limited to in-frame clones, with some not included. Of about 11,000 clones in the sample, approximately 80% were seen once. The length of the CDR3 is 16 residues. CDR1 and CDR2 (germline): SGHRS, YFSETQ. Trimming stripped 0 bases from V and 3 bases from J, with 12 bases between. The material was peripheral blood mononuclear cells (PBMCs), obtained before the second cycle of nivolumab. The rearrangement links TRBV5-1 to TRBJ2-2; possible D gene TRBD2, 6 bases. This TCR came from a human donor with classical Hodgkin lymphoma. In nucleotides, the CDR3 is TGCGCCAGCAGCTTGGCGCGGGGCGTGGACACCGGGGAGCTGTTTTTT. This encodes CASSLARGVDTGELFF.